This T cell receptor beta chain was found in a study of human T cells and chemical hapten exposure. As processed by the authors: Counting gave a median of around 90,000 TCRs per sample, with values ranging from about 23,224 to 690,600. TCRdb independently ran MiXCR on the RACE reads; one entry per CDR3 protein. The V and J calls and clone size are TCRdb's, not the authors'. There are 300,000 to 350,000 distinct CDR3 sequences in the sample; under 8% occur only once, and 7% to 10% lies in the top ten. Described time point: patch test 1, 2 weeks after DPC sensitization. Documented treatment: therapeutic diphenylcyclopropenone sensitization with weekly scalp DPC. Prior to application of each patch test, blood was drawn. The length of the CDR3 is 13 residues. With 0 bases removed from V and 4 bases from J, the gap between germline ends came to 7 bases. Germline V gene lookup returns CDR1 DFQATT and CDR2 SNEGSKA (reference sequence).

This sample comprised whole blood, obtained in connection with sensitization to the hapten diphenylcyclopropenone (DPC). The V and J genes are TRBV20-1 and TRBJ1-3; D perhaps matches TRBD1 (6 bases). The TCR originated in a woman between 18 and 29 years old with alopecia areata. Some clones in this sample may be carry-over from other donors' samples. CDR3 in DNA: TGCAGTGCTAGAGACGGACAGGGAAACACCATATATTTT. This encodes CSARDGQGNTIYF.